These 15 T cell receptor beta chains were all obtained from the same sample, sequenced in a study of blood T cells in healthy people across ages. Primed by a sample-barcoded 5' primer and a J-beta primer mix, a second PCR proceeded for roughly 7 to 12 cycles. TCRdb independently ran MiXCR on the 5' RACE reads; one entry per CDR3 protein. The table lists more than 1.4 million distinct CDR3 sequences, roughly 45% of them singletons. Source material: blood. These receptors originate from a woman under 30 in good health.

This clonotype has only a few counts. The chain is built from TRBV2 and TRBJ2-7, with D hard to call. CDR3 length equals 13 residues. From germline, CDR1 is SNHLY and CDR2 FYNNEI. V was clipped by 7 bases and J by 2 bases, with 12 bases between them. CDR3 in DNA: TGTGCCAGCATGGTCGGGTGGCCCTACGAGCAGTACTTC. Its protein product is CASMVGWPYEQYF.

The chain couples TRBV5-1 to TRBJ2-1; 7 nucleotides line up with TRBD2. J was trimmed by 3 bases and V by 4 bases; bases with no gene match: 10. The CDR3 has 16 residues. CDR1 and CDR2 from the germline V gene are SGHRS and YFSETQ. CDR3 in amino acids: CASSPTTSRNYNEQFF. CDR3 DNA: TGCGCCAGCAGCCCAACGACTAGCAGGAACTACAATGAGCAGTTCTTC.

This chain links TRBV9 with TRBJ2-1, with a tentative D call TRBD2 (5 bases). This CDR3 has 15 amino acids. CDR1 is SGDLS, CDR2 YYNGEE, per germline. Trimming removed 0 bases from V and 8 bases from J, with 15 bases in between. The CDR3 sequence is CASSVGTSIGHEQFF. In nucleotides, the CDR3 is TGTGCCAGCAGCGTAGGGACTTCCATCGGTCATGAGCAGTTCTTC. Filled out from reference TRBV9 and TRBJ2-1, the complete variable domain reads DSGVTQTPKHLITATGQRVTLRCSPRSGDLSVYWYQQSLDQGLQFLIQYYNGEERAKGNILERFSAQQFPDLHSELNLSSLELGDSALYFCASSVGTSIGHEQFFGPGTRLTVL.

This chain connects TRBV20-1 to TRBJ2-1; no definite D call. Trimming removed 3 bases at V and 2 bases at J, with 14 bases between. Germline V gives CDR1 DFQATT, CDR2 SNEGSKA (reference sequence). The CDR3 is 15 amino acids. CDR3 nucleotides: TGCAGTGCTAGCTTTAAGGCAGTCACCTACAATGAGCAGTTCTTC. Protein product: CSASFKAVTYNEQFF.

This chain links TRBV6-1 with TRBJ1-2; D is possibly TRBD1 (5 bases). The germline CDR1 and CDR2 sequences are MNHNS and SASEGT. Trimming stripped 1 base from V and 6 bases from J, with 12 bases between. CDR3 length: 14 residues. The CDR3 region has the DNA TGTGCCAGCAGTGAAGGCCGCGGGGGGGATGGCTACACCTTC. Translating gives CASSEGRGGDGYTF.

This clonotype was counted only a few times. V gene TRBV10-3 combines with J gene TRBJ2-7; 9 nucleotides match TRBD2. This CDR3 is 14 amino acids long. With V trimmed by 6 bases and J by 4 bases, 7 bases remained unmatched. Germline assignment: CDR1 ENHRY and CDR2 SYGVKD. The CDR3, as DNA: TGTGCCATCAGCTTAGCGGGAGTGCAGTACGAGCAGTACTTC. It is translated as CAISLAGVQYEQYF.

The genes are TRBV7-2 and TRBJ2-7; no reliable D call. CDR1 is SGHTA, CDR2 FQGNSA, per germline. The CDR3 length is 14 residues. Trimming left V 1 base short and J 3 bases short, with 10 bases between. Here the CDR3 reads CASSLGTQLYEQYF. The CDR3 nucleotides are TGTGCCAGCAGCTTAGGGACGCAACTCTACGAGCAGTACTTC.

The J gene is TRBJ2-1, the V gene TRBV27, with 12 nucleotides matching TRBD2. V dropped 3 bases and J dropped 6; count of bases not matched to a gene: 6. Germline V gene sequence: CDR1 MNHEY, CDR2 SMNVEV (reference sequence). CDR3 length equals 16 residues. The CDR3 DNA reads as TGTGCCAGCAGTTTGCCACTAGCGGGAGGTTCCAATGAGCAGTTCTTC. Encoded protein: CASSLPLAGGSNEQFF.

The chain employs TRBV5-4 and TRBJ2-7; the D gene is possibly TRBD2 (7 bases). Germline V gives CDR1 SGHNT, CDR2 YYREEE (reference sequence). The V end was cut by 2 bases, the J end by 7 bases, with 13 bases between. CDR3 size: 13 residues. The CDR3 DNA reads TGTGCCAGCAGCTTCGTGGGGGGGCAGGAGCAGTACTTC. As protein: CASSFVGGQEQYF.

This clonotype was observed a few times. The CDR3 DNA reads TGTGCCACCAGCAGAGATTTAGGACCGAGCTATGGCTACACCTTC. It yields the protein CATSRDLGPSYGYTF. V gene TRBV15 combines with J gene TRBJ1-2, with D hard to call. Trimming cost V 0 bases and J 4 bases, with 12 bases left between them. The CDR3 runs 15 residues. Germline assignment: CDR1 LNHNV and CDR2 YYDKDF (reference sequence).

This rearrangement joins TRBV13 to TRBJ1-2, with a weak D call TRBD1 (6 bases). The V end lost 5 bases, the J end lost 4 bases, and 14 bases lay between the germline ends. Germline-derived CDR1 and CDR2 are PRHDT and FYEKMQ (reference sequence). The CDR3 extends over 14 amino acids. The DNA of the CDR3 is TGTGCCAGCAGCCCGGGGGGGGCAAGCTATGGCTACACCTTC. Translating it yields CASSPGGASYGYTF.

The V and J genes are TRBV18 and TRBJ1-4; possible D gene TRBD1, 6 bases. Germline CDR1 is KGHSH and CDR2 is LQKENI. Trimming pared 4 bases from V and 0 bases from J, leaving 12 bases between. CDR3 length: 16 amino acids. CDR3 nucleotide sequence: TGTGCCAGCTCACGGTGGGACACCGCAACTAATGAAAAACTGTTTTTT. Protein product: CASSRWDTATNEKLFF.

The table lists this clonotype with a few counts. The rearrangement uses TRBV14 and TRBJ2-5; 7 bases map to TRBD2. The DNA end is more similar to TRBJ2-7, so the J call may be wrong. The CDR3 runs 15 residues. Germline V gene data show CDR1 as SGHDN and CDR2 as FVKESK. The CDR3 nucleotides are TGTGCCAGCAGCCAGGCCTGGGGGGGGTATGCCGAGCAGTACTTC. It encodes CASSQAWGGYAEQYF.

The chain employs TRBV4-1 and TRBJ2-1, with 11 bases lining up with TRBD2. Germline V gene lookup returns CDR1 MGHRA and CDR2 YSYEKL. The CDR3 contains 16 residues. V shed 1 base and J 11 bases; nucleotides not matched to a gene: 10. The DNA of the CDR3 is TGCGCCAGCAGCCAAGTACTAGCGGGAGAACTGGGTCAGCAGTTCTTC. Protein product: CASSQVLAGELGQQFF.

This rearrangement joins TRBV7-3 to TRBJ2-6; no clear D gene. Per the germline V gene, CDR1 is SGHTA and CDR2 is FQGTGA. This CDR3 is built from 16 residues. V shed 0 bases and J shed 2 bases, with 8 bases lying between them. CDR3 protein: CASSLTSGPGANVLTF. The CDR3 nucleotides read TGTGCCAGCAGCTTAACCTCGGGCCCTGGGGCCAACGTCCTGACTTTC.